Described below is a single T cell receptor beta chain sequence and its context. Its antigen is as yet unknown. Germline V gives CDR1 SGHTA, CDR2 FQGNSA. The CDR3 has 13 amino acids. V lost 2 bases, J lost 4 bases, and 8 bases lay in between. These data belong to a study of OX40 agonist ivuxolimab in advanced cancers. Points from the study as a whole: Not determined was the antigen specificity of the expanded peripheral T cells.

Clones were read by immunoSEQ multiplex PCR, and TCRdb kept only the in-frame ones, dropping some. Of roughly 89,000 clones in the sample, about 82% were seen once. The sequencing here drew on CD4+ or CD8+ T cells sorted from blood, taken in a trial of the OX40 agonist ivuxolimab. The chain links TRBV7-2 to TRBJ1-2; D remains ambiguous. The sequence derives from an adult with an advanced solid tumor such as melanoma, head and neck, liver or kidney cancer. CDR3 sequence (DNA): TGTGCCAGCAGCTTATCGACCGTCTATGGCTACACCTTC. The encoded protein is CASSLSTVYGYTF.